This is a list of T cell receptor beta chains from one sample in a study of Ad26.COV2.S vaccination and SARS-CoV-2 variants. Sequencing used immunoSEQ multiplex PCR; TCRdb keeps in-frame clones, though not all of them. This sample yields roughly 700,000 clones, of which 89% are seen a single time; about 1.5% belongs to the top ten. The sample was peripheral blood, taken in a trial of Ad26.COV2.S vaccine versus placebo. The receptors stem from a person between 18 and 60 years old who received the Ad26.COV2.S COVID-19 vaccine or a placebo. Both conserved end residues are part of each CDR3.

CASSVTGGSGNTIYF,TRBJ1-3,TRBV25-1
CASSFIVGSPLHF,TRBJ1-6,TRBV27
CASSDAGLSWEQFF,TRBJ2-1,TRBV3-1/TRBV3-2
CASSSKPGLAGGNTGELFF,TRBJ2-2,TRBV13
CASSPFTTDTQYF,TRBJ2-3,TRBV18
CSVETGSYGYTF,TRBJ1-2,TRBV29-1
CASSPTGTADEQYF,TRBJ2-7,TRBV18
CASSTGGRSYNEQFF,TRBJ2-1,TRBV19
CASSPQPTGTGPYEQYF,TRBJ2-7,TRBV3-1/TRBV3-2
CASSDKTGNEQFF,TRBJ2-1,TRBV6-4
CSASGGFLSYEQYF,TRBJ2-7,TRBV20-1
CASSVGQGDFLGYTF,TRBJ1-2,TRBV9
CASSSTSGGAGDTQYF,TRBJ2-3,TRBV7-2
CASSQVGVNGAFF,TRBJ1-1,TRBV4-3
CASSQLGAETQYF,TRBJ2-5,TRBV3-1/TRBV3-2
CASRAGTQRDNEQFF,TRBJ2-1,TRBV6-5
CASSSTTTNTGELFF,TRBJ2-2,TRBV7-9
CASSSQNSYEQYF,TRBJ2-7,TRBV7-8
CASSLGDRGSRDIQYF,TRBJ2-4,TRBV7-9
CASSLSGRGTTAKNIQYF,TRBJ2-4,TRBV27